Following are 24 T cell receptor beta chains from one sample sequenced in a study of cytomegalovirus exposure and HLA in healthy donors. Repertoires were generated with immunoSEQ multiplex PCR, while TCRdb's copy carries only in-frame clones and drops some. The data show some 250,000 clones, about 90% seen once. Sequencing input: PBMCs. Receptors originate from a woman aged 25 to 39 in good health and CMV-seropositive.

The CDR3 coding sequence is TGTGCCAGCAGCTTAGCGCACGGGACCTACGAGCAGTACTTC. This codes for CASSLAHGTYEQYF. The rearrangement uses TRBV7-6 and TRBJ2-7, with D possibly matching TRBD2 (5 bases). Germline CDR1 is SGHVS and CDR2 is FNYEAQ. V lost 0 bases, J lost 2 bases, and 8 bases lay in between. CDR3 length: 14 amino acids.

V is TRBV11-3 and J is TRBJ2-7, with 10 bases identical to TRBD2. The length of the CDR3 is 15 residues. Unmatched junction bases numbered 5, after V lost 5 bases and J lost 1 base. Looked up from germline, CDR1 is SGHNT and CDR2 is YENEEA. In DNA, the CDR3 is TGTGCCAGCAGCCCGACTAGCGGGCTTTCCTACGAGCAGTACTTC. This encodes CASSPTSGLSYEQYF.

This chain connects TRBV13 to TRBJ1-1; 9 bases align to TRBD1. The CDR3 is made up of 16 amino acids. Germline-derived CDR1 and CDR2 are PRHDT and FYEKMQ (reference sequence). The junction had 5 bases not matched to a gene; V was cut back by 0 bases and J by 3 bases. The CDR3 DNA is TGTGCCAGCAGCTTAGGCGGACAGGGGCTGGACACTGAAGCTTTCTTT. Translated: CASSLGGQGLDTEAFF.

CDR3 protein: CASLQVTGTGYYGYTF. In DNA, the CDR3 is TGTGCCAGCCTCCAGGTAACCGGGACAGGGTACTATGGCTACACCTTC. The J gene is TRBJ1-2, the V gene TRBV5-6; 9 nucleotides line up with TRBD1. In germline, CDR1 is SGHDT, CDR2 YYEEEE. The CDR3 has 16 residues. With 7 bases clipped from V and 3 bases from J, the junction kept 13 bases outside the gene matches.

This clone was seen only a few times. The rearrangement links TRBV7-8 to TRBJ2-7; maybe TRBD2 (5 bases). Trimming shortened V by 4 bases and J by 0 bases, and 16 bases separated the two germline ends. Germline CDR1 and CDR2: SGHVS and FQNEAQ. The CDR3 extends over 16 amino acids. CDR3: CASSSTGSASSYEQYF. In DNA form, the CDR3 reads TGTGCCAGCAGCTCCACGGGGAGTGCGAGCTCCTACGAGCAGTACTTC.

This chain connects TRBV19 to TRBJ1-5, with D maybe TRBD1 (6 bases). This CDR3 contains 17 residues. CDR1 is LNHDA and CDR2 is SQIVND in the germline V gene (reference sequence). The V gene lost 3 bases and the J gene lost 0 bases, with 15 bases spanning the gap. The CDR3 loop is CASSIPPQGHSNQPQHF. The CDR3 coding sequence is TGTGCCAGTAGTATCCCCCCCCAGGGACATAGCAATCAGCCCCAGCATTTT.

The chain combines TRBV7-9 with TRBJ1-2, with a weak D call TRBD1 (5 bases). CDR3 size: 16 residues. Germline CDR1 SEHNR, CDR2 FQNEAQ (reference sequence). Trimming cost V 4 bases and J 4 bases, with 19 bases left between them. This chain's CDR3 is CASSSLNFQGIYGYTF. CDR3 bases: TGTGCCAGCAGCTCCTTAAACTTCCAGGGCATCTATGGCTACACCTTC.

The V call is TRBV4-1, the J call TRBJ2-3; perhaps TRBD2 as D (6 bases). The germline V and J ends were trimmed by 5 bases and 4 bases, with 22 bases remaining between them. The germline gives CDR1 MGHRA, CDR2 YSYEKL. The CDR3 covers 17 residues. The CDR3 sequence is CASSFRDLAAFADTQYF. CDR3 bases: TGCGCCAGCAGCTTCCGGGACTTAGCGGCCTTCGCAGATACGCAGTATTTT.

The chain couples TRBV2 to TRBJ2-1, with 9 bases aligning to TRBD2. From germline, CDR1 is SNHLY and CDR2 FYNNEI. The CDR3 has 14 amino acids. J was trimmed by 6 bases and V by 4 bases; bases with no gene match: 4. CDR3 region: CASSVGGRANEQFF. CDR3 bases: TGTGCCAGCAGTGTTGGCGGGAGGGCCAATGAGCAGTTCTTC.

V is TRBV27 and J is TRBJ1-3; possible D gene TRBD1, 6 bases. V was clipped by 1 base and J by 0 bases, with 16 bases between them. The CDR3 runs 18 residues. In germline, CDR1 is MNHEY, CDR2 SMNVEV (reference sequence). CDR3 bases: TGTGCCAGCAGTTTATGGGCAACAGGGACCTTCTCTGGAAACACCATATATTTT. Its translation: CASSLWATGTFSGNTIYF.

The chain carries TRBV6-1 and TRBJ2-1, with 11 bases aligning to TRBD2. The CDR3 loop spans 15 amino acids. J gave up 9 bases and V 6 bases, and 10 bases lay outside the gene matches. Germline V CDR1 and CDR2: MNHNS, SASEGT. The CDR3 spells CASRVELAGGSEQFF. For the CDR3, the DNA is TGTGCCAGCAGGGTGGAGCTAGCGGGAGGAAGTGAGCAGTTCTTC.

The chain employs TRBV30 and TRBJ2-7; 7 nucleotides match TRBD2. V was clipped by 0 bases and J by 2 bases; unmatched bases: 7. The CDR3 has 15 residues. Germline V gene lookup returns CDR1 GTSNPN and CDR2 SVGIG (reference sequence). CDR3 residues: CAWSVGGGPAYEQYF. The CDR3 nucleotides read TGTGCCTGGAGTGTGGGGGGGGGACCGGCCTACGAGCAGTACTTC.

This chain connects TRBV10-3 to TRBJ2-5, with TRBD1 matching 9 bases. Looked up from germline, CDR1 is ENHRY and CDR2 is SYGVKD. With V trimmed by 0 bases and J by 5 bases, 7 bases remained unmatched. This CDR3 region has 16 residues. The CDR3 DNA is TGTGCCATCAGTGAGTCGATAGGACAGGGGCGGGAGACCCAGTACTTC. Protein product: CAISESIGQGRETQYF.

The chain has TRBV7-9 and TRBJ2-1; 13 bases map to TRBD2. The CDR3 is 15 residues long. Germline values: CDR1 SEHNR, CDR2 FQNEAQ (reference sequence). V shed 5 bases, J shed 7 bases, and the junction held 5 bases outside the gene matches. DNA of the CDR3: TGTGCCAGCAGCCGCGGGACTAGCGGGACAAATGAGCAGTTCTTC. This gives the protein CASSRGTSGTNEQFF.

The CDR3 bases are TGTGCCAGCAGCGGGACTAGCTTGAATGAGCAGTTCTTC. Its translation: CASSGTSLNEQFF. V is TRBV5-6 and J is TRBJ2-1; TRBD2 matches 9 bases. CDR1 is SGHDT and CDR2 is YYEEEE in the germline V gene. After removal of 4 bases from V and 7 bases from J, the junction contained 3 bases not matched to a gene. The CDR3 extends over 13 amino acids. Full variable domain (rest looked up from reference TRBV5-6 and TRBJ2-1): DAGVTQSPTHLIKTRGQQVTLRCSPKSGHDTVSWYQQALGQGPQFIFQYYEEEERQRGNFPDRFSGHQFPNYSSELNVNALLLGDSALYLCASSGTSLNEQFFGPGTRLTVL.

This clone was observed a single time. The rearrangement joins TRBV27 to TRBJ1-5; no reliable D call. Trimming pared 3 bases from V and 6 bases from J, leaving 12 bases between. The CDR3 is 14 residues long. Germline assignment: CDR1 MNHEY and CDR2 SMNVEV (reference sequence). The CDR3 sequence is CASSFSGFSQPQHF. In DNA, the CDR3 is TGTGCCAGCAGTTTTTCGGGGTTCAGTCAGCCCCAGCATTTT.

Turning to this clone: The identical CDR3 is also encoded by other nucleotide sequences in the sample. The rearrangement links TRBV5-4 to TRBJ2-1; 9 bases are a match to TRBD1. This CDR3 has 15 residues. The junction had 2 bases not matched to a gene; V was cut back by 3 bases and J by 1 base. Germline V gene data show CDR1 as SGHNT and CDR2 as YYREEE (reference sequence). The CDR3: CASSSTGGSYNEQFF. Written as DNA, the CDR3 is TGTGCCAGCAGCTCGACAGGGGGGTCCTACAATGAGCAGTTCTTC.

The V call is TRBV7-8, the J call TRBJ2-7; 12 bases line up with TRBD2. The junction had 8 bases not matched to a gene; V was cut back by 5 bases and J by 3 bases. Germline V gene lookup returns CDR1 SGHVS and CDR2 FQNEAQ. This CDR3 comprises 16 residues. DNA for the CDR3: TGTGCCAGCAGCCGCACGACTAGCGGGAGTTTCTACGAGCAGTACTTC. Its protein product is CASSRTTSGSFYEQYF.

The gene calls are TRBV6-5 and TRBJ2-7, with D perhaps matching TRBD2 (5 bases). The CDR3 is made up of 15 amino acids. Germline V lookup: CDR1 MNHEY, CDR2 SVGAGI. V was shortened by 6 bases and J by 2 bases, with 17 bases between the two germline ends. This CDR3 is CASSRSPIATYEQYF. The CDR3 DNA follows: TGTGCCAGCAGCAGGTCCCCAATAGCGACCTACGAGCAGTACTTC.

The CDR3 loop reads CASGTSGSFYEQYF. CDR3 DNA: TGTGCCAGCGGTACTAGCGGGAGCTTCTACGAGCAGTACTTC. V is TRBV6-5 and J is TRBJ2-7; TRBD2 aligns across 11 bases. In germline, CDR1 is MNHEY, CDR2 SVGAGI. The CDR3 spans 14 residues. The V and J ends lost 8 bases and 3 bases, in that order; junction bases with no gene match: 6.

V is TRBV4-1 and J is TRBJ2-7, with TRBD2 as a possible D gene (5 bases). The V gene's germline CDR1 is MGHRA and CDR2 YSYEKL. Trimming shortened V by 0 bases and J by 1 base, and 7 bases separated the two germline ends. CDR3 length: 14 amino acids. CDR3 DNA sequence: TGCGCCAGCAGCCAAGATCGGGGATCCTACGAGCAGTACTTC. Protein: CASSQDRGSYEQYF.

The rearrangement uses TRBV5-1 and TRBJ2-7, with 7 bases matching TRBD1. CDR1 and CDR2 (germline): SGHRS, YFSETQ. J gave up 4 bases and V 3 bases, and 13 bases lay outside the gene matches. This CDR3 region has 16 residues. CDR3 loop: CASSSAPGQPSYEQYF. The CDR3 DNA follows: TGCGCCAGCAGCTCCGCACCGGGACAGCCTTCATACGAGCAGTACTTC.

J is TRBJ2-7 and V is TRBV27; possibly TRBD1 for D (7 bases). CDR1 and CDR2 from the germline V gene are MNHEY and SMNVEV (reference sequence). The CDR3 totals 15 residues. The V gene lost 7 bases and the J gene lost 2 bases, with 18 bases spanning the gap. CDR3 nucleotide sequence: TGTGCCAGCATGGTCCTAGCAGGGGGGACCTACGAGCAGTACTTC. As protein: CASMVLAGGTYEQYF.

The chain couples TRBV4-1 to TRBJ2-7; D might be TRBD1 (5 bases). Trimming removed 3 bases at V and 3 bases at J, with 12 bases between. Germline V CDR1 and CDR2: MGHRA, YSYEKL. CDR3 size: 14 residues. CDR3 DNA sequence: TGCGCCAGCAGCCACCCTGGGCAGGGCTACGAGCAGTACTTC. Amino acids: CASSHPGQGYEQYF.